This T cell receptor (beta chain) originates from a study of blood T cell repertoires in COVID-19. Whole-study context: Acute and convalescent COVID-19 specimens originated in the United States, Italy and Spain. T cells, B-cell-depleted T cells, or PBMCs provided the cDNA or gDNA that served as material.

In the source study's methods: How many nucleated cells were present was estimated from reference gene primer amplification. Profiled with immunoSEQ multiplex PCR; TCRdb holds only in-frame clones, not every one. That table supplies the V and J calls and clone size; D and trimming were determined from the DNA. The sample lists about 250,000 clones; 85% to 90% were seen once. The sequence was obtained from a woman aged 40 to 50 who had recovered from COVID-19. The sample was peripheral blood.

The CDR3 sequence: CAISESGGQGSGELFF. The CDR3 nucleotides are TGTGCCATCAGTGAGTCGGGGGGACAGGGCTCCGGGGAGCTGTTTTTT. The chain combines TRBV10-3 with TRBJ2-2, with 9 positions matching TRBD1. The length of the CDR3 is 16 residues. Germline values: CDR1 ENHRY, CDR2 SYGVKD. J was trimmed by 6 bases and V by 0 bases; bases with no gene match: 5.